The 30 T cell receptor beta chains below come from one sample, sequenced in a study of shared clonotypes between healthy human individuals. The table came from immunoSEQ multiplex PCR; TCRdb's copy has only in-frame clones and leaves some out. Of roughly 2.2 million clones in the sample, 80% to 95% were seen once. Sequencing used naive CD4+ T cells from PBMCs. The subset is: CD45RA+ positively selected. The receptors here all came from a man between 18 and 35 years old in good health. Some clones in this sample may be carry-over from other donors' samples.

J is TRBJ1-2 and V is TRBV13; TRBD1 might be the D (6 bases). The CDR3 is 13 residues long. CDR1 and CDR2 (germline): PRHDT, FYEKMQ (reference sequence). Deletions cut 5 bases from V and 4 bases from J, with 11 bases between. The CDR3 bases are TGTGCCAGCAGCGGGACACCCCTCTATGGCTACACCTTC. This codes for CASSGTPLYGYTF.

The rearrangement joins TRBV5-6 to TRBJ1-2, with D maybe TRBD1 (5 bases). This CDR3 contains 14 residues. Trimming pared 0 bases from V and 5 bases from J, leaving 11 bases between. In germline, CDR1 is SGHDT, CDR2 YYEEEE. The CDR3 DNA is TGTGCCAGCAGCTTGGGACAGACAACTTATGGCTACACCTTC. Protein: CASSLGQTTYGYTF.

This chain uses TRBV5-1 with TRBJ2-1, with TRBD2 matching 9 bases. Trimming at V came to 1 base and at J to 4 bases, leaving 12 bases not matched to a gene. The germline CDR1 and CDR2 sequences are SGHRS and YFSETQ. The CDR3 sequence is 18 residues long. As DNA, the CDR3 is TGCGCCAGCAGCTTGTTGCCCCAGGCTAGCGGGACATACAATGAGCAGTTCTTC. This codes for CASSLLPQASGTYNEQFF. Complete variable domain (other parts from reference TRBV5-1 and TRBJ2-1): KAGVTQTPRYLIKTRGQQVTLSCSPISGHRSVSWYQQTPGQGLQFLFEYFSETQRNKGNFPGRFSGRQFSNSRSEMNVSTLELGDSALYLCASSLLPQASGTYNEQFFGPGTRLTVL.

This clone has only one observation. The CDR3 DNA follows: TGTGCCAGCAGCCAAGCTTTACAGGGGGCCTACGAGCAGTACTTC. This translates into CASSQALQGAYEQYF. The chain carries TRBV4-2 and TRBJ2-7; 8 nucleotides match TRBD1. CDR3 length: 15 amino acids. In germline, CDR1 is LGHNA, CDR2 YNFKEQ. J lost 2 bases, V lost 1 base, and 4 bases had no gene match.

V and J are TRBV29-1 and TRBJ2-3, with no clear D. This CDR3 region has 12 residues. With 0 bases removed from V and 2 bases from J, the gap between germline ends came to 3 bases. CDR1 is SQVTM and CDR2 is ANQGSEA in the germline V gene. This CDR3 reads CSVEENTDTQYF. The DNA for the CDR3 is TGCAGCGTTGAAGAGAACACAGATACGCAGTATTTT.

The chain joins TRBV9 to TRBJ2-2, with TRBD2 identical over 11 bases. CDR3 length: 17 residues. Germline V lookup: CDR1 SGDLS, CDR2 YYNGEE. The trim removed 0 bases at V and 1 base at J, leaving 2 bases unmatched. Here the CDR3 DNA reads TGTGCCAGCAGCGTAGTGGGACTAGCGGTGAACACCGGGGAGCTGTTTTTT. This encodes CASSVVGLAVNTGELFF.

The chain carries TRBV9 and TRBJ2-1; 10 bases fit TRBD1. Trimming removed 2 bases from V and 7 bases from J; junction bases left unmatched: 3. Looked up from germline, CDR1 is SGDLS and CDR2 is YYNGEE. The CDR3 loop spans 14 amino acids. The CDR3 coding sequence is TGTGCCAGCAGCGTGAGACAGGGGGCGAATGAGCAGTTCTTC. Translation gives CASSVRQGANEQFF.

This chain joins TRBV18 and TRBJ1-5; 8 bases are a match to TRBD1. Germline loops: CDR1 KGHSH, CDR2 LQKENI. With V trimmed by 4 bases and J by 7 bases, 9 bases remained unmatched. The length of the CDR3 is 15 residues. DNA for the CDR3: TGTGCCAGCTCACTTGGACAGGGAGGAGAACAGCCCCAGCATTTT. Residues: CASSLGQGGEQPQHF.

The CDR3 region is CAWSVGGAGVEQYF. The CDR3 DNA reads TGTGCCTGGAGTGTAGGGGGGGCCGGGGTCGAGCAGTACTTC. The chain combines TRBV30 with TRBJ2-7, with a tentative D call TRBD2 (7 bases). Trimming left V 0 bases short and J 6 bases short, with 15 bases between. The germline gives CDR1 GTSNPN, CDR2 SVGIG (reference sequence). This CDR3 spans 14 amino acids.

This chain links TRBV27 with TRBJ2-4; weak D call: TRBD2 (5 bases). The CDR3 length is 14 residues. The V end was cut by 8 bases, the J end by 1 base, with 12 bases between. Germline-derived CDR1 and CDR2 are MNHEY and SMNVEV (reference sequence). The CDR3 spells CASPLEEAKNIQYF. CDR3 sequence (DNA): TGTGCCAGCCCGCTGGAGGAGGCCAAAAACATTCAGTACTTC.

The V gene is TRBV6-1, the J gene TRBJ2-7, with D maybe TRBD2 (6 bases). The V and J ends lost 5 bases and 0 bases respectively, with 14 bases between them. CDR3 length: 15 residues. CDR1 is MNHNS and CDR2 is SASEGT in the germline V gene. This chain's CDR3 is CASSRDSLDSYEQYF. The CDR3 region has the DNA TGTGCCAGCAGTCGGGACTCCCTCGACTCCTACGAGCAGTACTTC.

The count of this clone is one. The chain couples TRBV27 to TRBJ2-3, with D possibly TRBD2 on 6 matching bases. V was cut by 4 bases and J by 1 base, with 15 bases left in between. CDR3 size: 16 residues. CDR1 and CDR2 from the germline V gene are MNHEY and SMNVEV (reference sequence). DNA of the CDR3: TGTGCCAGCAGTTCCCGACTAGTGTCGGGCACAGATACGCAGTATTTT. Translated, it gives CASSSRLVSGTDTQYF.

The chain couples TRBV4-2 to TRBJ2-1; 7 bases fit TRBD2. Germline loops: CDR1 LGHNA, CDR2 YNFKEQ. The CDR3 has 19 residues. J was trimmed by 1 base and V by 0 bases; bases with no gene match: 12. The CDR3 sequence: CASSQDTLTVRESYNEQFF. The CDR3 DNA follows: TGTGCCAGCAGCCAAGATACCCTGACAGTGCGGGAGTCCTACAATGAGCAGTTCTTC.

This chain connects TRBV7-2 to TRBJ1-4; 9 nucleotides align to TRBD1. Trimming at V came to 5 bases and at J to 8 bases, leaving 6 bases not matched to a gene. Germline V gene sequence: CDR1 SGHTA, CDR2 FQGNSA. The CDR3 extends over 14 amino acids. CDR3 DNA: TGTGCCAGCAGCCCACAGGGGGCAACGGAAAAACTGTTTTTT. Amino acids: CASSPQGATEKLFF.

The chain combines TRBV2 with TRBJ2-3; D unresolved. Per the germline V gene, CDR1 is SNHLY and CDR2 is FYNNEI. V was shortened by 8 bases and J by 11 bases, with 5 bases between the two germline ends. The length of the CDR3 is 8 residues. The CDR3 spells CASSGQYF. The CDR3, as DNA: TGTGCCAGCTCAGGGCAGTATTTT.

The chain recombines TRBV14 with TRBJ2-2; weak D call: TRBD1 (5 bases). The CDR3 is made up of 16 amino acids. V was trimmed by 6 bases and J by 7 bases, leaving 21 bases between them. The V gene's germline CDR1 is SGHDN and CDR2 FVKESK. The CDR3 DNA reads TGTGCCAGCAGGACTTCAGGCAGGGCAGTCGGCGGGGAGCTGTTTTTT. Its translation: CASRTSGRAVGGELFF. Full variable domain (remainder filled in from reference TRBV14 and TRBJ2-2): EAGVTQFPSHSVIEKGQTVTLRCDPISGHDNLYWYRRVMGKEIKFLLHFVKESKQDESGMPNNRFLAERTGGTYSTLKVQPAELEDSGVYFCASRTSGRAVGGELFFGEGSRLTVL.

V gene TRBV10-3 combines with J gene TRBJ1-1; 10 bases match TRBD1. The CDR3 covers 14 residues. Germline-derived CDR1 and CDR2 are ENHRY and SYGVKD. Trimming cost V 7 bases and J 4 bases; bases outside gene matches: 6. The CDR3 DNA follows: TGTGCCATCACCAGGACAGGGGGTGGCACTGAAGCTTTCTTT. Residues: CAITRTGGGTEAFF.

The chain combines TRBV5-1 with TRBJ2-7, with D possibly matching TRBD1 (5 bases). Germline V lookup: CDR1 SGHRS, CDR2 YFSETQ. The CDR3 has 14 amino acids. Deletions cut 2 bases from V and 2 bases from J, with 11 bases between. The CDR3 DNA reads as TGCGCCAGCAGCTTCTCGGTGGGGCCCTACGAGCAGTACTTC. This gives the protein CASSFSVGPYEQYF.

With respect to this clone: This CDR3 is also generated by other DNA sequences in the sample. This chain uses TRBV19 with TRBJ1-5, with a possible D match to TRBD1 (5 bases). The CDR3 extends over 14 amino acids. The V and J ends lost 1 base and 2 bases respectively, with 6 bases between them. CDR1 is LNHDA and CDR2 is SQIVND in the germline V gene (reference sequence). For the CDR3, the DNA is TGTGCCAGTAGTATAGTCAGGGGCAATCAGCCCCAGCATTTT. Translated: CASSIVRGNQPQHF.

This clone appeared once. V gene TRBV5-5 combines with J gene TRBJ1-5; D unresolved. The V and J ends lost 7 bases and 0 bases respectively, with 14 bases between them. The CDR3 loop spans 15 amino acids. Germline CDR1 is SGHKS and CDR2 is YYEKEE (reference sequence). CDR3 residues: CASSIHGNSNQPQHF. Written as DNA, the CDR3 is TGTGCCAGCTCTATCCACGGGAATAGCAATCAGCCCCAGCATTTT.

This clone has just one count. This CDR3 reads CASSSGYIQYF. DNA of the CDR3: TGTGCCAGCAGCTCTGGGTACATTCAGTACTTC. V and J are TRBV7-2 and TRBJ2-4; D is ambiguous. V was pared by 4 bases and J by 8 bases, with 6 bases between. Germline CDR1 and CDR2: SGHTA and FQGNSA. The CDR3 length is 11 residues.

Regarding this clone: Other DNA sequences of this sample code for an identical CDR3. The genes are TRBV18 and TRBJ2-3; D is unresolved. V gave up 1 base and J gave up 6 bases, with 5 bases separating them. Germline CDR1 reads KGHSH; CDR2 reads LQKENI. CDR3 length: 12 amino acids. CDR3 bases: TGTGCCAGCTCACCACTGGCGGATACGCAGTATTTT. Its protein product is CASSPLADTQYF.

This clone was counted only a few times. The J gene is TRBJ1-2, the V gene TRBV12-5; a weak D match, TRBD1 (6 bases). The germline V and J ends were trimmed by 7 bases and 14 bases, with 20 bases remaining between them. There are 12 residues in the CDR3. In germline, CDR1 is LGHNT, CDR2 FRNRAP. The CDR3 DNA is TGTGCTAGTGACCGGGACACGGGGACTCCAACCTTC. This codes for CASDRDTGTPTF.

The rearrangement joins TRBV30 to TRBJ2-7, with TRBD1 identical over 9 bases. Germline CDR1 GTSNPN, CDR2 SVGIG (reference sequence). V was clipped by 2 bases and J by 2 bases; unmatched bases: 7. The CDR3 extends over 15 amino acids. The CDR3 DNA is TGTGCCTGGAGTTACGGGACAGGGCTGCCCTACGAGCAGTACTTC. Translating gives CAWSYGTGLPYEQYF.

Written as DNA, the CDR3 is TGCGCCAGCAGCTTGGAGACAGGGGTAAGCGAGCAGTACTTC. Translated: CASSLETGVSEQYF. The chain links TRBV5-1 to TRBJ2-7, with TRBD1 matching 8 bases. The V gene end was trimmed by 0 bases and the J gene end by 6 bases; junction bases not matched to a gene: 5. Germline CDR1 SGHRS, CDR2 YFSETQ. This CDR3 is 14 amino acids long.

The chain has TRBV7-2 and TRBJ1-1, with 8 bases identical to TRBD1. The V gene's germline CDR1 is SGHTA and CDR2 FQGNSA. The CDR3 is made up of 12 amino acids. After removal of 3 bases from V and 11 bases from J, the junction contained 5 bases not matched to a gene. The CDR3: CASSFIQGVAFF. In DNA form, the CDR3 reads TGTGCCAGCAGCTTCATACAGGGGGTCGCTTTCTTT.

This clone showed up just once. The chain links TRBV5-4 to TRBJ2-2; tentatively, D is TRBD2 (5 bases). V was clipped by 4 bases and J by 9 bases, with 19 bases between them. CDR3 length: 15 residues. CDR1 is SGHNT and CDR2 is YYREEE in the germline V gene (reference sequence). The DNA for the CDR3 is TGTGCCAGCAGCCTTGGGAGAGGCCCCTCCCGGGAGCTGTTTTTT. This sequence encodes CASSLGRGPSRELFF. Looking up the rest from reference TRBV5-4 and TRBJ2-2 gives the full variable domain: ETGVTQSPTHLIKTRGQQVTLRCSSQSGHNTVSWYQQALGQGPQFIFQYYREEENGRGNFPPRFSGLQFPNYSSELNVNALELDDSALYLCASSLGRGPSRELFFGEGSRLTVL.

The chain couples TRBV6-1 to TRBJ2-7, with TRBD2 matching 10 bases. V was pared by 2 bases and J by 6 bases, with 10 bases of the junction left unmatched. CDR3 length equals 16 residues. Germline CDR1 and CDR2: MNHNS and SASEGT. The CDR3 loop is CASSESLAGAQGEQYF. Written as DNA, the CDR3 is TGTGCCAGCAGTGAATCCCTAGCGGGAGCACAGGGCGAGCAGTACTTC.

In its sample, this clone was seen a few times. The same CDR3 can be traced to other DNA sequences in this sample. Written as DNA, the CDR3 is TGTGCCAGCTCACCAGACAGCTCAAACACTGAAGCTTTCTTT. This translates into CASSPDSSNTEAFF. The rearrangement joins TRBV18 to TRBJ1-1, with D possibly being TRBD1 (5 bases). The germline V and J ends were trimmed by 2 bases and 2 bases, with 9 bases remaining between them. The germline V gene encodes CDR1 KGHSH and CDR2 LQKENI. This CDR3 has 14 residues.

The chain uses TRBV28 and TRBJ2-7, with D perhaps assigned TRBD1 or TRBD2 (5 bases each). The length of the CDR3 is 17 residues. Germline CDR1 reads MDHEN; CDR2 reads SYDVKM. The ends were cut back, 3 bases at V and 0 bases at J, with 18 bases in the middle. CDR3 coding DNA: TGTGCCAGCAGTTTTGGGGCAGGATCAGGGAGCTCCTACGAGCAGTACTTC. This gives the protein CASSFGAGSGSSYEQYF.